Presented here are 23 T cell receptor beta chains from one specimen sequenced in a study of sequential checkpoint blockade in melanoma. The treatment denotes: randomized to nivolumab then ipilimumab (arm A) or the reverse (arm B). Some clones are missing from TCRdb's copy, which holds only in-frame ones; the method was immunoSEQ multiplex PCR. The sample yields 9,500 to 15,000 clones, about 79% seen once. The starting material was CD8+ T cells sorted from blood (inferred from file names), obtained from a patient given nivolumab and ipilimumab in sequence. The receptors come from a human donor with melanoma.

The chain is built from TRBV2 and TRBJ1-5; D gene uncertain. Trimming took 5 bases from V and 0 from J, leaving 8 bases between them. Germline V gene data show CDR1 as SNHLY and CDR2 as FYNNEI. The CDR3 sequence is 14 residues long. This CDR3 reads CASSLAYSNQPQHF. CDR3 DNA sequence: TGTGCCAGCAGTTTGGCTTATAGCAATCAGCCCCAGCATTTT.

The V gene is TRBV27, the J gene TRBJ1-5; maybe TRBD1 (5 bases). Per germline, CDR1 MNHEY and CDR2 SMNVEV (reference sequence). V lost 2 bases, J lost 4 bases, and 12 bases lay in between. The CDR3 is made up of 15 amino acids. The CDR3: CASSLPNRSNQPQHF. The CDR3 DNA follows: TGTGCCAGCAGTTTACCAAACAGGAGTAATCAGCCCCAGCATTTT.

V usage is TRBV7-9 and J usage is TRBJ2-7; 9 nucleotides align to TRBD1. The germline gives CDR1 SEHNR, CDR2 FQNEAQ (reference sequence). The CDR3 is 15 amino acids. V was pared by 4 bases and J by 0 bases, with 4 bases of the junction left unmatched. The CDR3 loop is CASSSPGQGSYEQYF. CDR3 nucleotides: TGTGCCAGCAGCTCCCCGGGACAGGGCTCCTACGAGCAGTACTTC.

The gene calls are TRBV28 and TRBJ1-1; a weak D match, TRBD1 (6 bases). From germline, CDR1 is MDHEN and CDR2 SYDVKM. The CDR3 runs to 11 residues. Trimming left V 11 bases short and J 5 bases short, with 12 bases between. CDR3 bases: TGTGCCGGCCGAAGGGGGACTGAAGCTTTCTTT. Protein product: CAGRRGTEAFF.

The chain carries TRBV6-7 and TRBJ2-7, with 10 bases fitting TRBD1. TRBV6-7 is an ORF; its function is uncertain. V lost 2 bases to trimming and J lost 2 bases; unmatched junction nucleotides: 6. The CDR3 covers 16 residues. CDR3 protein: CASSYPGTGVPYEQYF. In DNA form, the CDR3 reads TGTGCCAGCAGTTACCCGGGGACAGGGGTCCCCTACGAGCAGTACTTC.

This chain joins TRBV19 and TRBJ2-1; 7 bases map to TRBD2. Unmatched junction bases numbered 4, after V lost 7 bases and J lost 4 bases. The germline V gene encodes CDR1 LNHDA and CDR2 SQIVND (reference sequence). The CDR3 spans 13 residues. The CDR3: CASMAGVYNEQFF. DNA for the CDR3: TGTGCCAGTATGGCGGGGGTTTACAATGAGCAGTTCTTC.

V and J are TRBV27 and TRBJ2-7; the D is unclear. Trimming pared 2 bases from V and 2 bases from J, leaving 7 bases between. CDR3 length: 13 amino acids. CDR1 is MNHEY, CDR2 SMNVEV, per germline (reference sequence). The CDR3 sequence is CASSLVGAYEQYF. The CDR3 DNA follows: TGTGCCAGCAGTTTAGTAGGAGCCTACGAGCAGTACTTC.

The rearrangement links TRBV4-1 to TRBJ1-2; D is undetermined. The CDR3 has 14 residues. The germline CDR1 and CDR2 sequences are MGHRA and YSYEKL. V lost 0 bases and J lost 2, with 7 bases in between. The chain's CDR3 is CASSQEEGNYGYTF. DNA for the CDR3: TGCGCCAGCAGCCAAGAGGAGGGAAACTATGGCTACACCTTC.

This clone is a singleton in its sample. The chain uses TRBV5-1 and TRBJ1-1; no clear D gene. The CDR3 loop spans 14 amino acids. V was trimmed by 3 bases and J by 0 bases, leaving 9 bases between them. Germline V gene data show CDR1 as SGHRS and CDR2 as YFSETQ. The CDR3, as DNA: TGCGCCAGCAGCTATGAAGCAATGAACACTGAAGCTTTCTTT. It is translated as CASSYEAMNTEAFF.

The chain recombines TRBV6-1 with TRBJ2-7, with 7 bases matching TRBD1. The CDR3 sequence is 13 residues long. Germline trimming cut 3 bases from V and 2 bases from J; bases unmatched to any gene: 1. Germline-derived CDR1 and CDR2 are MNHNS and SASEGT. In DNA, the CDR3 is TGTGCCAGCAGTGATACAGGGGCCTACGAGCAGTACTTC. It encodes CASSDTGAYEQYF.

The gene calls are TRBV7-8 and TRBJ2-5; 12 bases agree with TRBD2. The V gene end was trimmed by 5 bases and the J gene end by 4 bases; junction bases not matched to a gene: 8. The CDR3 contains 16 residues. Germline loops: CDR1 SGHVS, CDR2 FQNEAQ. This CDR3 reads CASSGKLAGGRETQYF. The CDR3 DNA is TGTGCCAGCAGCGGGAAACTAGCGGGAGGACGAGAGACCCAGTACTTC.

This chain joins TRBV19 and TRBJ2-5; TRBD1 matches at 7 bases. The J call may be faulty, since TRBJ2-7 better matches the DNA end. Germline V lookup: CDR1 LNHDA, CDR2 SQIVND (reference sequence). The CDR3 has 15 residues. The CDR3 sequence: CASSAGTGAPYEQYF. The CDR3 DNA reads TGTGCCAGTAGTGCCGGCACAGGGGCCCCCTACGAGCAGTACTTC.

The DNA for the CDR3 is TGTGCCAGCAGCGTAGTGGCGGGAGTTGCCTACAATGAGCAGTTCTTC. Residues: CASSVVAGVAYNEQFF. The gene calls are TRBV9 and TRBJ2-1; 7 positions match TRBD2. The CDR3 sequence is 16 residues long. Unmatched junction bases numbered 5, after V lost 0 bases and J lost 2 bases. Germline V gene data show CDR1 as SGDLS and CDR2 as YYNGEE.

This rearrangement joins TRBV15 to TRBJ1-2; tentatively, D is TRBD1 (5 bases). Germline values: CDR1 LNHNV, CDR2 YYDKDF (reference sequence). Trimming left V 0 bases short and J 6 bases short, with 11 bases between. This CDR3 is 14 amino acids long. The CDR3 DNA reads TGTGCCACCAGCAGAGATCTTGGGGGGGATGGCTACACCTTC. It translates to CATSRDLGGDGYTF.

This clone came up once. V and J are TRBV19 and TRBJ2-1; 7 bases fit TRBD2. V lost 3 bases, J lost 2 bases, and 4 bases stayed unmatched. The germline V gene encodes CDR1 LNHDA and CDR2 SQIVND (reference sequence). CDR3 size: 15 residues. The CDR3 coding sequence is TGTGCCAGTAGTATCATGGGGGGGACCTACAATGAGCAGTTCTTC. Its protein is CASSIMGGTYNEQFF.

The chain uses TRBV5-4 and TRBJ2-3, with 10 positions matching TRBD2. The CDR3 is 15 residues long. Per the germline V gene, CDR1 is SGHNT and CDR2 is YYREEE (reference sequence). The V and J ends lost 0 bases and 6 bases, in that order; junction bases with no gene match: 4. CDR3 coding DNA: TGTGCCAGCAGCTTGGGGACGACTAGCGGGGATACGCAGTATTTT. This sequence encodes CASSLGTTSGDTQYF. Combining the CDR3 with reference TRBV5-4 and TRBJ2-3 gives the whole variable domain ETGVTQSPTHLIKTRGQQVTLRCSSQSGHNTVSWYQQALGQGPQFIFQYYREEENGRGNFPPRFSGLQFPNYSSELNVNALELDDSALYLCASSLGTTSGDTQYFGPGTRLTVL.

A word on this clone: The sample holds other DNA sequences that translate to the same CDR3. The chain has TRBV4-1 and TRBJ2-1, with 12 nucleotides matching TRBD1. This CDR3 has 17 amino acids. CDR1 and CDR2 from the germline V gene are MGHRA and YSYEKL. The V gene end was trimmed by 1 base and the J gene end by 9 bases; junction bases not matched to a gene: 10. The CDR3 loop is CASSQVGPGQGASEQFF. The DNA for the CDR3 is TGCGCCAGCAGCCAAGTGGGACCGGGACAGGGGGCGAGTGAGCAGTTCTTC.

The genes are TRBV27 and TRBJ2-7; 10 positions match TRBD1. Germline V lookup: CDR1 MNHEY, CDR2 SMNVEV (reference sequence). V shed 1 base, J shed 6 bases, and the junction held 3 bases outside the gene matches. The CDR3 sequence is 14 residues long. CDR3 in amino acids: CASSLWDRGGEQYF. Written as DNA, the CDR3 is TGTGCCAGCAGTTTATGGGACAGGGGCGGCGAGCAGTACTTC.

This clone is categorized as large. The chain combines TRBV28 with TRBJ1-2; the D gene is possibly TRBD1 (5 bases). Germline V gives CDR1 MDHEN, CDR2 SYDVKM. The V end was cut by 7 bases, the J end by 5 bases, with 23 bases between. There are 16 residues in the CDR3. The CDR3 protein is CASTIERRGEGYGYTF. The CDR3 DNA follows: TGTGCCAGCACTATCGAAAGGAGGGGCGAGGGATATGGCTACACCTTC.

The rearrangement uses TRBV4-1 and TRBJ2-7; 8 nucleotides match TRBD1. Germline CDR1 and CDR2: MGHRA and YSYEKL. CDR3 length: 17 residues. V shed 3 bases, J shed 0 bases, and the junction held 10 bases outside the gene matches. CDR3 sequence (DNA): TGCGCCAGCAGCCACAAGACTGGACAGGGTAGCTCCTACGAGCAGTACTTC. It specifies CASSHKTGQGSSYEQYF.

V is TRBV7-8 and J is TRBJ1-1, with a possible D match to TRBD1 (5 bases). The CDR3 runs to 16 residues. Deletions cut 3 bases from V and 0 bases from J, with 14 bases between. Germline lookup yields CDR1 SGHVS and CDR2 FQNEAQ. The CDR3 region has the DNA TGTGCCAGCAGCTTCCCGGAGGGACGCGTGAACACTGAAGCTTTCTTT. It yields the protein CASSFPEGRVNTEAFF.

This chain links TRBV11-2 with TRBJ2-3; perhaps TRBD2 as D (6 bases). The germline V gene encodes CDR1 SGHAT and CDR2 FQNNGV. V lost 3 bases and J lost 3, with 13 bases in between. CDR3 size: 15 residues. The CDR3 DNA is TGTGCCAGCAGCTTTGTTGCTGCGGGAACAGATACGCAGTATTTT. Its protein is CASSFVAAGTDTQYF.

This sequence joins TRBV19 and TRBJ2-5, with TRBD1 identical over 7 bases. TRBJ2-7 matches the DNA end more closely, so the J call is doubtful. Germline V gene data show CDR1 as LNHDA and CDR2 as SQIVND (reference sequence). This CDR3 is built from 13 residues. DNA of the CDR3: TGTGCCAGTAGTCCGGGACAGAACTACGAGCAGTACTTC. Its translation is CASSPGQNYEQYF.